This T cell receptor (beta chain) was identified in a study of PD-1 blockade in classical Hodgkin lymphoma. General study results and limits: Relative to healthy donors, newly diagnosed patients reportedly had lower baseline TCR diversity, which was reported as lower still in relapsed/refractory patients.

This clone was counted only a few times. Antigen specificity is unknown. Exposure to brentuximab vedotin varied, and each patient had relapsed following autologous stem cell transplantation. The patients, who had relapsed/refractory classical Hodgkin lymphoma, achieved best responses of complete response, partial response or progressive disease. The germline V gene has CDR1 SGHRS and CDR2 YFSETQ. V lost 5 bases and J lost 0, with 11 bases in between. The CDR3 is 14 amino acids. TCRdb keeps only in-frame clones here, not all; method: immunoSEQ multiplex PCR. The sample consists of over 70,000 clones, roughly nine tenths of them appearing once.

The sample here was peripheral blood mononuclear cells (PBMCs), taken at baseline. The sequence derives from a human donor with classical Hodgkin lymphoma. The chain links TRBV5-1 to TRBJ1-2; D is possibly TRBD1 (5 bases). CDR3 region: CASRIQGTNYGYTF. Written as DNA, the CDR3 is TGCGCCAGCAGAATCCAGGGTACTAACTATGGCTACACCTTC.